A selection of T cell receptor beta chains follows, all from one sample in a study of blood T cell repertoires in COVID-19. The table came from immunoSEQ multiplex PCR; TCRdb's copy has only in-frame clones and leaves some out. This repertoire shows some 200,000 clones, roughly 87% found once; its top ten account for around 7%. Sequences were obtained from PBMCs or T cells enriched from blood (not recorded which). The receptor source for this set is a man aged 25-40 years in a cohort exposed to, infected with or recovered from COVID-19 (not recorded which). Both conserved end residues are part of each CDR3. The D gene is left open where the match is weak. Size tells how often a clone was seen (once, few, many) or the class of an expanded clone, and some rows leave it out.

j_gene | v_gene | abundance | d_gene | CDR3aa | CDR3nt
TRBJ2-4 | TRBV19 | - | - | CASSLRGEIGKNIQYF | TGTGCCAGTAGTCTTCGGGGAGAGATCGGCAAAAACATTCAGTACTTC
TRBJ2-2 | TRBV7-3 | - | TRBD2 | CASSLPRTSGRAPGELFF | TGTGCCAGCAGCCTACCTCGGACTAGCGGGAGGGCCCCCGGGGAGCTGTTTTTT
TRBJ2-5 | TRBV9 | - | - | CASSTPPRETQYF | TGTGCCAGCAGCACACCCCCCCGAGAGACCCAGTACTTC
TRBJ1-6 | TRBV18 | - | - | CASSPQAGDSPLHF | TGTGCCAGCTCACCCCAGGCAGGGGATTCACCCCTCCACTTT
TRBJ2-1 | TRBV6-6 | - | TRBD2 | CASSSLTSGPSWGLYNEQFF | TGTGCCAGCAGCTCTCTGACTAGCGGACCCTCGTGGGGCCTTTACAATGAGCAGTTCTTC
TRBJ2-7 | TRBV29-1 | - | TRBD2 | CSVEDGASGMEPYEQYF | TGCAGCGTTGAAGATGGGGCTAGCGGGATGGAACCATACGAGCAGTACTTC
TRBJ2-3 | TRBV9 | - | - | CASSVTIADSSTDTQYF | TGTGCCAGCAGCGTTACTATAGCGGATTCTAGCACAGATACGCAGTATTTT
TRBJ2-7 | TRBV4-2 | once | - | CASSQPAEGSYEQYF | TGTGCCAGCAGCCAACCGGCGGAGGGGTCCTACGAGCAGTACTTC
TRBJ1-2 | TRBV25-1 | - | - | CASSEEGRANSLYGYTF | TGTGCCAGCAGTGAGGAGGGCAGGGCAAACTCCCTCTATGGCTACACCTTC
TRBJ1-1 | TRBV19 | - | - | CASRAGNTEAFF | TGTGCCAGTAGGGCGGGGAACACTGAAGCTTTCTTT
TRBJ1-6 | TRBV18 | - | TRBD1 | CASSRLGLDREMYNSPLHF | TGTGCCAGCTCACGACTAGGGCTCGACAGGGAAATGTATAATTCACCCCTCCACTTT
TRBJ1-5 | TRBV28 | once | TRBD1 | CASSRLGTGQGGTNQPQHF | TGTGCCAGCAGCCGACTGGGGACCGGACAGGGGGGGACTAATCAGCCCCAGCATTTT
TRBJ2-2 | TRBV10-1 | few | TRBD2 | CASSEIAGSGELFF | TGCGCCAGCAGTGAAATAGCGGGTTCCGGGGAGCTGTTTTTT
TRBJ1-1 | TRBV19 | - | TRBD1 | CASSPRDRTHTEAFF | TGTGCCAGTAGTCCCCGGGACAGGACCCACACTGAAGCTTTCTTT
TRBJ1-1 | TRBV27 | - | TRBD1 | CASSSSTGFSTEAFF | TGTGCCAGCAGCTCTTCGACAGGGTTTAGCACTGAAGCTTTCTTT
TRBJ2-5 | TRBV6-2/TRBV6-3 | - | TRBD1 | CASSYGATGWETQYF | TGTGCCAGCAGTTACGGCGCGACAGGGTGGGAGACCCAGTACTTC
TRBJ1-6 | TRBV10-3 | - | TRBD1 | CAISDSPGTGRGSPLHF | TGTGCCATCAGTGATTCACCCGGGACAGGGAGAGGCTCACCCCTCCACTTT
TRBJ1-5 | TRBV28 | - | - | CASSLFRASNQPQHF | TGTGCCAGCAGTTTATTCAGGGCTAGCAATCAGCCCCAGCATTTT
TRBJ2-5 | TRBV14 | - | - | CASSQDYRAETQYF | TGTGCCAGCAGCCAAGATTACAGGGCGGAGACCCAGTACTTC
TRBJ2-5 | TRBV7-7 | few | - | CASSFTTGSQETQYF | TGTGCTAGCAGCTTCACAACGGGGTCGCAAGAGACCCAGTACTTC
TRBJ2-7 | TRBV21-1 | - | - | CARHHGTGGLGTYEQYF | TGTGCCCGCCATCACGGGACAGGGGGTCTGGGGACCTACGAGCAGTACTTC
TRBJ2-7 | TRBV10-3 | - | - | CAISESERSYEQYF | TGTGCCATCAGTGAGTCCGAGCGAAGCTACGAGCAGTACTTC
TRBJ1-3 | TRBV25-1 | - | - | CASSEYLRNTIYF | TGTGCCAGCAGTGAATATTTAAGAAACACCATATATTTT
TRBJ2-1 | TRBV7-3 | - | TRBD2 | CASSPLAGVSASEQFF | TGTGCCAGCAGTCCTCTCGCGGGAGTGTCCGCATCAGAGCAGTTCTTC
TRBJ2-1 | TRBV19 | once | TRBD1 | CASSKQTGNEQFF | TGTGCCAGTAGTAAACAGACAGGGAATGAGCAGTTCTTC
TRBJ2-6 | TRBV19 | - | - | CASSKRQTLVSGANVLTF | TGTGCCAGTAGTAAAAGACAGACTCTAGTCTCTGGGGCCAACGTCCTGACTTTC
TRBJ2-4 | TRBV5-4 | - | - | CASSSEVGGRIQYF | TGTGCCAGCAGCTCGGAGGTAGGGGGTCGCATTCAGTACTTC
TRBJ1-1 | TRBV29-1 | - | TRBD1 | CSAMSDRAPTEAFF | TGCAGTGCTATGTCGGACAGGGCCCCCACTGAAGCTTTCTTT
TRBJ2-7 | TRBV7-9 | - | - | CASSSSPHRDEQYF | TGTGCCAGCAGCTCCTCTCCACACAGGGACGAGCAGTACTTC
TRBJ2-2 | TRBV7-9 | - | TRBD1 | CASSSLLTGGLNTGELFF | TGTGCCAGCAGCTCGCTGCTCACAGGGGGCCTAAACACCGGGGAGCTGTTTTTT
TRBJ2-7 | TRBV27 | - | TRBD1 | CASSTRDRTYEQYF | TGTGCCAGCAGTACCCGGGACAGAACCTACGAGCAGTACTTC
TRBJ2-7 | TRBV28 | - | TRBD1 | CASGNGRGQEQYF | TGTGCCAGCGGCAATGGCAGGGGGCAAGAGCAGTACTTC
TRBJ1-4 | TRBV2 | - | - | CASSLQEDEKLFF | TGTGCCAGCAGTCTACAGGAAGATGAAAAACTGTTTTTT
TRBJ1-2 | TRBV18 | - | TRBD1 | CASSRSRDRGIYYGYTF | TGTGCCAGCTCTCGTAGCCGGGACAGGGGCATCTACTATGGCTACACCTTC
TRBJ1-1 | TRBV28 | - | - | CASSPRPRGGNFF | TGTGCCAGCAGTCCCCGCCCTCGGGGGGGCAATTTCTTT
TRBJ2-7 | TRBV27 | - | - | CASSLQGTYEQYF | TGTGCCAGCAGTCTACAGGGAACCTACGAGCAGTACTTC
TRBJ1-5 | TRBV4-1 | - | - | CASSQEESKPQHF | TGCGCCAGCAGCCAAGAGGAGAGTAAGCCCCAGCATTTT
TRBJ2-2 | TRBV18 | - | - | CASSRAVTGQLTAGELFF | TGTGCCAGCTCACGCGCCGTGACCGGACAGCTTACCGCCGGGGAGCTGTTTTTT
TRBJ1-1 | TRBV29-1 | - | TRBD1 | CSVEVVAGQTPWTEAFF | TGCAGCGTTGAAGTTGTGGCGGGACAGACCCCCTGGACTGAAGCTTTCTTT
TRBJ2-7 | TRBV15 | - | - | CATSRRTPSYEQYF | TGTGCCACCAGCCGCCGGACTCCCTCCTACGAGCAGTACTTC
TRBJ1-3 | TRBV28 | - | TRBD1 | CASSLWTGISRNTIYF | TGTGCCAGCAGTTTATGGACAGGGATTTCTAGAAACACCATATATTTT
TRBJ2-1 | TRBV11-2 | - | TRBD1 | CASSSLGQGHEQFF | TGTGCCAGCAGCTCGTTAGGACAGGGTCATGAGCAGTTCTTC
TRBJ2-1 | TRBV28 | - | TRBD1 | CASSDQTGAYNEQFF | TGTGCCAGCAGTGACCAGACAGGGGCCTACAATGAGCAGTTCTTC
TRBJ2-1 | TRBV5-1 | - | - | CASSLVSAANNEQFF | TGCGCCAGCAGCTTGGTGTCGGCGGCCAACAATGAGCAGTTCTTC
TRBJ2-5 | TRBV24-1 | - | TRBD2 | CATSALAGQETQYF | TGTGCCACCAGTGCTCTAGCGGGACAAGAGACCCAGTACTTC
TRBJ2-5 | TRBV29-1 | - | TRBD1 | CSVVDRGREETQYF | TGCAGCGTTGTGGACAGGGGGCGTGAAGAGACCCAGTACTTC